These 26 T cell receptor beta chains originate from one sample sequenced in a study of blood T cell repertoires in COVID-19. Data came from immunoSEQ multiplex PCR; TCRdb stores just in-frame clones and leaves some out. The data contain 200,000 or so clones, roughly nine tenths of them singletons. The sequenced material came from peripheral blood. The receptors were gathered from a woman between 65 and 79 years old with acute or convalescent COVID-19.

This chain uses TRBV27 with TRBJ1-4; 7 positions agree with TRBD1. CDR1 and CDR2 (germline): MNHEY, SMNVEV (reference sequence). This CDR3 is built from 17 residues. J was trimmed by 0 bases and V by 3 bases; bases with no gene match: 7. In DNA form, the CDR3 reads TGTGCCAGCAGTTTGATTACAGGGGTTGCAACTAATGAAAAACTGTTTTTT. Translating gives CASSLITGVATNEKLFF.

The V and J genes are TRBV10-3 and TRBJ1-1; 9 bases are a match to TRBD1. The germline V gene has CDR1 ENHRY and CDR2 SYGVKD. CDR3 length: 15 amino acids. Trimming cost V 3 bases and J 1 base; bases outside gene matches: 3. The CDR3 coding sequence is TGTGCCATCAGTGAAGGACAGGGGCGGAACACTGAAGCTTTCTTT. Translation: CAISEGQGRNTEAFF.

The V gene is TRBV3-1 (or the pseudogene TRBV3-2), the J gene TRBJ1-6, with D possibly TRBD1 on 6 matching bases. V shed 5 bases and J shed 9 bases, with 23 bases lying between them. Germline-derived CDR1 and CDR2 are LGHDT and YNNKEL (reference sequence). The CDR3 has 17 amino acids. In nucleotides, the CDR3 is TGTGCCAGCAGCAGGGGAGCTACAGGGTATTCCCTTTCACCCCTCCACTTT. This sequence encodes CASSRGATGYSLSPLHF.

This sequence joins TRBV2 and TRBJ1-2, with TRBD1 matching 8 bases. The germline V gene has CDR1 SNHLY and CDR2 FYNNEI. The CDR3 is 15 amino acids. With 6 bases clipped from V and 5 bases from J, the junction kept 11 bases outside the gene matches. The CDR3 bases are TGTGCCAGCAGCGAAAGGACAGGGACTTCGTATGGCTACACCTTC. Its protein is CASSERTGTSYGYTF.

The CDR3 coding sequence is TGCGCCAGCAGCCCTGAATTACAGACGGCGCGTGGCTACACCTTC. Its protein is CASSPELQTARGYTF. The gene calls are TRBV5-1 and TRBJ1-2; D remains unclear. The ends were cut back, 4 bases at V and 7 bases at J, with 20 bases in the middle. CDR3 length: 15 amino acids. Germline CDR1 reads SGHRS; CDR2 reads YFSETQ.

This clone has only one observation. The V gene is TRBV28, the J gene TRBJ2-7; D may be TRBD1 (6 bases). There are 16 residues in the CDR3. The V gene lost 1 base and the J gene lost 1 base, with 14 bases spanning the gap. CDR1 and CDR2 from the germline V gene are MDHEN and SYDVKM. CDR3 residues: CASSLYGTRLSYEQYF. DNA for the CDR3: TGTGCCAGCAGTTTATACGGGACACGATTGTCCTACGAGCAGTACTTC.

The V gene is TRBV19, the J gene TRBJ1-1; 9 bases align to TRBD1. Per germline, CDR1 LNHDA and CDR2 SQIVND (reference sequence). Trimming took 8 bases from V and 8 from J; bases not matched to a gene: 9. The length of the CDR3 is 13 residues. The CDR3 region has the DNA TGTGCCAGTTCAGGACAGGGGAAGAAAGAAGCTTTCTTT. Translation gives CASSGQGKKEAFF.

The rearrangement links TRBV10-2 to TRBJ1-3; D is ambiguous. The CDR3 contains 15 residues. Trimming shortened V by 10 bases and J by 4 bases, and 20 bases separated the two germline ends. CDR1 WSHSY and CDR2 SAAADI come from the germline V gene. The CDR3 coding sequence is TGCGCCACCACCGGTTTTTCGGCGGCCGGAAACACCATATATTTT. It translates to CATTGFSAAGNTIYF.

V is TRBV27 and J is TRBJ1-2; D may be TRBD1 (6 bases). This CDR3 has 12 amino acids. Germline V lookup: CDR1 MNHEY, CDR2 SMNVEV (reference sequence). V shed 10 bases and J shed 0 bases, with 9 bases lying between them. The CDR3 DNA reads TGTGCCACTAGACAGGCTAACTATGGCTACACCTTC. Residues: CATRQANYGYTF.

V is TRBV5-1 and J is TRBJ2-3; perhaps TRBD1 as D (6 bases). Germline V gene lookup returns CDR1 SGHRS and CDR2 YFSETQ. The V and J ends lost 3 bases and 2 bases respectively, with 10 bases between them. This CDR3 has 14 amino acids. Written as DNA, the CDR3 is TGCGCCAGCAGCTCCGGACAGATCACAGATACGCAGTATTTT. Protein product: CASSSGQITDTQYF.

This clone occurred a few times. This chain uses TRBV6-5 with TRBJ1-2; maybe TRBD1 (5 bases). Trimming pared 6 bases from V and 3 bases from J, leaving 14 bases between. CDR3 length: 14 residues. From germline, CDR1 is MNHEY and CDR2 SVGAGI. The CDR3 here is CASSPGIWDYGYTF. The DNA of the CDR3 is TGTGCCAGCAGCCCAGGGATCTGGGACTATGGCTACACCTTC.

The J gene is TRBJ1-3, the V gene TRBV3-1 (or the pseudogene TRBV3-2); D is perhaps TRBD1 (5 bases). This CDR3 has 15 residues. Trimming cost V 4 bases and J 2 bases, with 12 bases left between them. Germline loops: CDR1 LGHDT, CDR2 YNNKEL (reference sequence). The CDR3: CASSPDRPTGNTIYF. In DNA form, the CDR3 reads TGTGCCAGCAGCCCCGACAGACCGACTGGAAACACCATATATTTT.

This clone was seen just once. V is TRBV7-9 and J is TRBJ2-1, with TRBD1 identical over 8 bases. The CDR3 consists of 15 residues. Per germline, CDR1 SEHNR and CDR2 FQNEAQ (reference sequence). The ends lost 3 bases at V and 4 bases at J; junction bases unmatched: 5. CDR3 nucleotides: TGTGCCAGCAGCTTGTGGACAGGGAATTACAATGAGCAGTTCTTC. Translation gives CASSLWTGNYNEQFF.

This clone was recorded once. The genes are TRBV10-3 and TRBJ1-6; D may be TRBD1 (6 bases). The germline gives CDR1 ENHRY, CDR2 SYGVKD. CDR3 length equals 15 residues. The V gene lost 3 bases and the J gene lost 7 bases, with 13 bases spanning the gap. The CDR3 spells CAISEGGADNSPLHF. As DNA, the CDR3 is TGTGCCATCAGTGAAGGGGGGGCAGACAATTCACCCCTCCACTTT.

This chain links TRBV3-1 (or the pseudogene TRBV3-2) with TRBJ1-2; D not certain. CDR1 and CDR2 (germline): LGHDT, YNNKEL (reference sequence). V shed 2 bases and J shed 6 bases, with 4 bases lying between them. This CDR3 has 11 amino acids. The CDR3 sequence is CASSQTDGYTF. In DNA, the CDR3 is TGTGCCAGCAGCCAAACTGATGGCTACACCTTC.

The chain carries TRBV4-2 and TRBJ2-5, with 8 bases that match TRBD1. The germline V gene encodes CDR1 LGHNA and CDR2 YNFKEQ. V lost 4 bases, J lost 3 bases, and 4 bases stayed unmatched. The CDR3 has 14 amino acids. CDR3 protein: CASSPGQGKETQYF. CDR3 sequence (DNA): TGTGCCAGCAGCCCCGGACAGGGAAAAGAGACCCAGTACTTC.

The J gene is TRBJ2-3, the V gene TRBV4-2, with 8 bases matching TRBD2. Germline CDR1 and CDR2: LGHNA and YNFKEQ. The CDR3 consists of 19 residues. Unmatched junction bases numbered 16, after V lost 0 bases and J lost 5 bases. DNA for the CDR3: TGTGCCAGCAGCCAAGAACTGCGGGGGGCCGCTCGGTTTGGAGATACGCAGTATTTT. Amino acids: CASSQELRGAARFGDTQYF.

The CDR3 DNA follows: TGTGCCAGCAGAACCGGGACAGGGTCGTTGCTGTTTTTT. Protein product: CASRTGTGSLLFF. The chain has TRBV2 and TRBJ1-4, with 9 bases matching TRBD1. Germline assignment: CDR1 SNHLY and CDR2 FYNNEI. This CDR3 is 13 amino acids long. Germline trimming cut 6 bases from V and 14 bases from J; bases unmatched to any gene: 10.

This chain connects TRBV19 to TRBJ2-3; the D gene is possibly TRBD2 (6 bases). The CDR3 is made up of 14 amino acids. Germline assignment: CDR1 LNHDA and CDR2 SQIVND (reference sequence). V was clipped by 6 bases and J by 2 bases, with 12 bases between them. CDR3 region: CASRGRGLTDTQYF. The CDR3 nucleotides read TGTGCCAGTAGAGGAAGGGGACTCACAGATACGCAGTATTTT.

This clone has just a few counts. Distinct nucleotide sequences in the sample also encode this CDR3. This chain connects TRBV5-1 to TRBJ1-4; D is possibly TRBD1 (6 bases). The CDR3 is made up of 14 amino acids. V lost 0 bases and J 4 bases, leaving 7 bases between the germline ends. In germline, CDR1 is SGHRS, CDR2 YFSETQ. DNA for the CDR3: TGCGCCAGCAGCTTGGGACAGGTTAATGAAAAACTGTTTTTT. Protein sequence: CASSLGQVNEKLFF.

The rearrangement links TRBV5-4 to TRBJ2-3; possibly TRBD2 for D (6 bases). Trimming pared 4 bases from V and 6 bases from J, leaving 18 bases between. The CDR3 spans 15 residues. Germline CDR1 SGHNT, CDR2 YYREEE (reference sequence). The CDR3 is CASSVGGRGEDTQYF. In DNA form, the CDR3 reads TGTGCCAGCAGCGTGGGGGGACGCGGGGAGGATACGCAGTATTTT.

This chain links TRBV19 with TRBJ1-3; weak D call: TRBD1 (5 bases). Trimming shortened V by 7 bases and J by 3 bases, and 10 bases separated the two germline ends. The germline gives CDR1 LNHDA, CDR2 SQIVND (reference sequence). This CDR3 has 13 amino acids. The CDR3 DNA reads TGTGCCAGTACCCCCAGGGTTGGAAACACCATATATTTT. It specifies CASTPRVGNTIYF. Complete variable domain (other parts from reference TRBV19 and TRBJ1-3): DGGITQSPKYLFRKEGQNVTLSCEQNLNHDAMYWYRQDPGQGLRLIYYSQIVNDFQKGDIAEGYSVSREKKESFPLTVTSAQKNPTAFYLCASTPRVGNTIYFGEGSWLTVV.

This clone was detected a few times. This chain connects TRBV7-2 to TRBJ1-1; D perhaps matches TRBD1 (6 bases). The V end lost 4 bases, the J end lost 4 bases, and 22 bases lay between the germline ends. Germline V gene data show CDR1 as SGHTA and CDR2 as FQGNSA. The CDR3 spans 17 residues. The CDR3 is CASSSRGRGGLGTEAFF. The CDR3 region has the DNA TGTGCCAGCAGCTCTAGGGGGAGGGGAGGCCTGGGCACTGAAGCTTTCTTT. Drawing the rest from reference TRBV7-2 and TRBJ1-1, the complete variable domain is GAGVSQSPSNKVTEKGKDVELRCDPISGHTALYWYRQSLGQGLEFLIYFQGNSAPDKSGLPSDRFSAERTGGSVSTLTIQRTQQEDSAVYLCASSSRGRGGLGTEAFFGQGTRLTVV.

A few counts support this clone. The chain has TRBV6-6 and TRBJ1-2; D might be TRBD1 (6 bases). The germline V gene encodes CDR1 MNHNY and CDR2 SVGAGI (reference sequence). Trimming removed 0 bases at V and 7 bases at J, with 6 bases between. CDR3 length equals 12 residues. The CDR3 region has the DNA TGTGCCAGCAGTTACTCACAGGGTGGCTACACCTTC. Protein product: CASSYSQGGYTF.

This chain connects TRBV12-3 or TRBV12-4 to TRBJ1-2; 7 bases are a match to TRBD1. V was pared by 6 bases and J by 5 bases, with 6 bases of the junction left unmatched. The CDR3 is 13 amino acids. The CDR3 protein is CASSSGQYYGYTF. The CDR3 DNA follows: TGTGCCAGCAGCTCGGGACAGTATTATGGCTACACCTTC.

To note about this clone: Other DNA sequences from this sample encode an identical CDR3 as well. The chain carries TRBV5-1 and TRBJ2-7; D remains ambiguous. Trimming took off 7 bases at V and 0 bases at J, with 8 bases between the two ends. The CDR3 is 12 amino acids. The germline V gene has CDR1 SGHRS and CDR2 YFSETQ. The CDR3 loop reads CASSGSSYEQYF. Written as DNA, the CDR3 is TGCGCCAGCTCCGGGTCCTCCTACGAGCAGTACTTC.